These T cell receptor beta chains were read from a single sample in a study of blood T cell repertoires in COVID-19. The method was immunoSEQ multiplex PCR; TCRdb's version includes in-frame clones alone and lacks a portion of them. Of fewer than 200,000 clones detected, roughly 82% appear once; the ten largest clones hold about 7.8%. The specimen sequenced was peripheral blood. These receptors all stem from an older woman with COVID-19, enrolled during active disease. The CDR3 runs from the conserved cysteine through the conserved F or W. The D gene is left open where the match is weak. The size entry is marked missing in some rows and otherwise reads once, few, many or a size class.

.	.	TRBV10-3	TRBJ2-7	CAIDSGAYEQYF	TGTGCCATAGACAGTGGGGCCTACGAGCAGTACTTC
.	TRBD2	TRBV11-2	TRBJ2-2	CASSSGLAGETYTGELFF	TGTGCCAGCAGCTCCGGACTAGCGGGGGAGACGTACACCGGGGAGCTGTTTTTT
.	TRBD1	TRBV7-9	TRBJ2-1	CASSSGQGSYNEQFF	TGTGCCAGCAGCTCTGGACAGGGCTCCTACAATGAGCAGTTCTTC
.	.	TRBV4-1	TRBJ2-1	CASSLTTTQYNEQFF	TGCGCCAGCAGCCTAACTACGACCCAGTACAATGAGCAGTTCTTC
.	.	TRBV27	TRBJ1-6	CASSFNGGNNSPLHF	TGTGCCAGCAGTTTTAATGGGGGCAATAATTCACCCCTCCACTTT
many	.	TRBV10-3	TRBJ1-2	CAISEAGLNYGYTF	TGTGCCATCAGTGAAGCAGGGTTAAACTATGGCTACACCTTC
.	TRBD1	TRBV5-1	TRBJ2-7	CASSFGTGGIYEQYF	TGCGCCAGCAGCTTCGGGACAGGGGGCATCTACGAGCAGTACTTC
.	.	TRBV25-1	TRBJ2-1	CASRGSHNEQFF	TGTGCCAGCAGGGGCAGCCACAATGAGCAGTTCTTC
once	TRBD2	TRBV5-1	TRBJ2-1	CASRMEAGYNEQFF	TGCGCCAGCAGGATGGAAGCGGGGTACAATGAGCAGTTCTTC
.	TRBD1	TRBV2	TRBJ1-1	CASIRDRDTEAFF	TGTGCCAGCATCCGGGACAGAGACACTGAAGCTTTCTTT
.	TRBD1	TRBV28	TRBJ1-6	CASSWGLQGGSYNSPLHF	TGTGCCAGCAGTTGGGGGTTACAGGGGGGCTCCTATAATTCACCCCTCCACTTT
.	.	TRBV3-1/TRBV3-2	TRBJ1-4	CASSQTRATNEKLFF	TGTGCCAGCAGCCAAACGAGGGCAACTAATGAAAAACTGTTTTTT
.	TRBD2	TRBV18	TRBJ2-6	CASSPRPLAGGPGGANVLTF	TGTGCCAGCTCACCACGCCCGCTAGCGGGAGGGCCGGGTGGGGCCAACGTCCTGACTTTC
.	TRBD1	TRBV15	TRBJ2-2	CATSRDPDRSTGELFF	TGTGCCACCAGCAGAGATCCGGACAGGTCCACCGGGGAGCTGTTTTTT
.	TRBD2	TRBV3-1/TRBV3-2	TRBJ2-1	CASSQAIAGGPYEQFF	TGTGCCAGCAGCCAAGCGATAGCGGGGGGGCCTTATGAGCAGTTCTTC
.	.	TRBV5-6	TRBJ1-5	CASSWGGGGRRNQPQHF	TGTGCCAGCAGCTGGGGAGGTGGGGGACGGAGAAATCAGCCCCAGCATTTT
.	.	TRBV6-5	TRBJ1-2	CASSYSDVGANYGYTF	TGTGCCAGCAGTTACTCGGACGTGGGAGCTAACTATGGCTACACCTTC
.	.	TRBV28	TRBJ2-7	CASSLSIDSGYEQYF	TGTGCCAGCAGTTTAAGTATCGACTCAGGGTACGAGCAGTACTTC
.	TRBD2	TRBV7-2	TRBJ2-5	CASSLASRERVGTQYF	TGTGCCAGCAGCTTAGCCTCGCGGGAGAGGGTGGGGACCCAGTACTTC
.	TRBD1	TRBV19	TRBJ1-2	CASRPPAPPQGARGYTF	TGTGCCAGTAGACCACCTGCCCCACCCCAGGGGGCCCGTGGCTACACCTTC
.	.	TRBV15	TRBJ2-3	CATSPSGGTLGGTQYF	TGTGCCACCAGCCCGTCGGGCGGGACGCTGGGGGGTACGCAGTATTTT
.	TRBD2	TRBV28	TRBJ2-3	CASSPREGTDTQYF	TGTGCCAGCAGTCCCCGGGAGGGGACAGATACGCAGTATTTT
.	.	TRBV18	TRBJ2-2	CASSPNPPTGELFF	TGTGCCAGCTCGCCTAATCCCCCCACCGGGGAGCTGTTTTTT
.	.	TRBV7-9	TRBJ2-1	CASSLGGGYGEQFF	TGTGCCAGCAGCTTAGGAGGGGGTTACGGTGAGCAGTTCTTC
.	.	TRBV2	TRBJ1-4	CASSEALGASSNEKLFF	TGTGCCAGCAGTGAAGCGCTGGGGGCCAGTTCTAATGAAAAACTGTTTTTT
.	.	TRBV5-1	TRBJ2-4	CASSQASNKNIQYF	TGCGCCAGCAGCCAGGCCAGCAACAAAAACATTCAGTACTTC
.	TRBD2	TRBV6-5	TRBJ2-1	CASSYSGAGAYNEQFF	TGTGCCAGCAGTTACTCGGGTGCGGGAGCCTACAATGAGCAGTTCTTC
.	TRBD1	TRBV19	TRBJ1-5	CASSMDRDQPQHF	TGTGCCAGTAGTATGGACAGGGATCAGCCCCAGCATTTT
.	TRBD1	TRBV7-9	TRBJ2-3	CASSLSGQGSSTDTQYF	TGTGCCAGCAGCTTATCGGGACAGGGGTCTAGCACAGATACGCAGTATTTT
.	TRBD2	TRBV19	TRBJ2-5	CASSIGGSGARKETQYF	TGTGCCAGTAGTATAGGGGGTAGCGGGGCGAGAAAAGAGACCCAGTACTTC
.	.	TRBV5-4	TRBJ2-1	CASSLTGAYNEQFF	TGTGCCAGCAGCTTGACGGGGGCCTACAATGAGCAGTTCTTC
.	TRBD1	TRBV7-9	TRBJ1-1	CASSHRQGNVEAFF	TGTGCCAGCAGCCACCGACAGGGGAATGTTGAAGCTTTCTTT
few	TRBD2	TRBV3-1/TRBV3-2	TRBJ2-2	CASSPIKTSGGRAGELFF	TGTGCCAGCAGCCCTATAAAGACTAGCGGGGGGCGCGCCGGGGAGCTGTTTTTT
many	.	TRBV20-1	TRBJ1-5	CSASRSNQPQHF	TGCAGTGCTAGTCGTAGCAATCAGCCCCAGCATTTT
.	.	TRBV7-3	TRBJ2-1	CASSLWGDDNEQFF	TGTGCCAGCAGCTTATGGGGGGACGACAATGAGCAGTTCTTC
.	.	TRBV6-5	TRBJ1-5	CASSSPGAAGQPQHF	TGTGCCAGCAGTTCCCCAGGGGCCGCAGGACAGCCCCAGCATTTT
few	.	TRBV9	TRBJ1-3	CASSPRRQIGNTIYF	TGTGCCAGCAGCCCTCGCAGACAGATCGGGAACACCATATATTTT
.	.	TRBV6-5	TRBJ2-4	CASSYSNLVAKNIQYF	TGTGCCAGCAGTTACTCTAATCTTGTAGCCAAAAACATTCAGTACTTC
.	.	TRBV7-7	TRBJ2-2	CASSWDGRNTGELFF	TGTGCTAGCAGCTGGGATGGGAGGAACACCGGGGAGCTGTTTTTT
.	.	TRBV5-5	TRBJ1-1	CASSFGSGLLNTEAFF	TGTGCCAGCAGTTTCGGATCCGGACTACTGAACACTGAAGCTTTCTTT
.	.	TRBV5-5	TRBJ1-1	CASSLVQVGFGEAFF	TGTGCCAGCAGCTTGGTTCAGGTGGGCTTTGGAGAAGCTTTCTTT
.	.	TRBV20-1	TRBJ1-2	CSAHRDGYTF	TGCAGTGCTCACAGAGATGGCTACACCTTC
.	.	TRBV18	TRBJ1-1	CASSGAAEAFF	TGTGCCAGCTCAGGGGCTGCTGAAGCTTTCTTT
few	.	TRBV7-9	TRBJ1-4	CASSHPGATNEKLFF	TGTGCCAGCAGTCATCCGGGTGCAACTAATGAAAAACTGTTTTTT
.	TRBD1	TRBV7-3	TRBJ1-2	CASSPYSTGNYGYTF	TGTGCCAGCAGCCCCTATTCGACAGGGAACTATGGCTACACCTTC
.	TRBD2	TRBV11-2	TRBJ2-5	CASSPLTSGETQYF	TGTGCCAGCAGCCCACTGACTAGCGGGGAGACCCAGTACTTC
.	TRBD2	TRBV3-1/TRBV3-2	TRBJ2-4	CASSQDAGVRIQYF	TGTGCCAGCAGCCAAGATGCGGGGGTGCGGATTCAGTACTTC
.	.	TRBV13	TRBJ1-5	CASSFPGQPQHF	TGTGCCAGCAGCTTCCCCGGTCAGCCCCAGCATTTT
.	.	TRBV5-1	TRBJ2-6	CASSSTGTGANVLTF	TGCGCCAGCAGCTCAACAGGGACAGGGGCCAACGTCCTGACTTTC
.	TRBD1	TRBV28	TRBJ1-5	CASSFRQGFQPQHF	TGTGCCAGCAGTTTCAGACAGGGATTCCAGCCCCAGCATTTT
.	.	TRBV7-2	TRBJ2-5	CASSLAFDQETQYF	TGTGCCAGCAGCTTAGCGTTCGACCAAGAGACCCAGTACTTC
.	.	TRBV5-4	TRBJ1-6	CASTSDRTPPLHF	TGTGCCAGCACATCGGACAGAACACCACCCCTCCACTTT
.	TRBD1	TRBV2	TRBJ2-4	CASSLGQGYIQYF	TGTGCCAGCAGCCTGGGACAGGGATACATTCAGTACTTC